Each of the 9 T cell receptor beta chains below was sequenced from the same sample in a study of blood T cell repertoires in COVID-19. Data came from immunoSEQ multiplex PCR; TCRdb stores just in-frame clones and leaves some out. The data show 90,000 to 120,000 clones, 80% to 95% seen once. Sequencing was carried out using peripheral blood. The receptors come from a woman in her 30s with acute or convalescent COVID-19.

The genes are TRBV18 and TRBJ1-4; 7 bases align to TRBD1. The germline V gene has CDR1 KGHSH and CDR2 LQKENI. The V and J ends lost 4 bases and 4 bases, in that order; junction bases with no gene match: 6. The CDR3 spans 15 residues. CDR3 sequence reads: CASSRFGTVNEKLFF. The CDR3 nucleotides read TGTGCCAGCTCACGATTCGGGACAGTTAATGAAAAACTGTTTTTT.

The chain uses TRBV5-1 and TRBJ2-3; the D gene is possibly TRBD2 (6 bases). Germline V gene lookup returns CDR1 SGHRS and CDR2 YFSETQ. Trimming left V 1 base short and J 1 base short, with 16 bases between. The CDR3 covers 17 residues. In DNA form, the CDR3 reads TGCGCCAGCAGCTTGTTTGGGGAGACTAGTGGCACAGATACGCAGTATTTT. Translating it yields CASSLFGETSGTDTQYF.

The chain has TRBV19 and TRBJ2-1; 16 positions agree with TRBD2. V trimming: 6 bases; J trimming: 4 bases; junction bases outside the gene matches: 9. The CDR3 is 18 amino acids. Germline values: CDR1 LNHDA, CDR2 SQIVND (reference sequence). The CDR3 loop reads CASRLSGTSGRVYNEQFF. The CDR3 nucleotides read TGTGCCAGTAGATTATCCGGGACTAGCGGGAGGGTTTACAATGAGCAGTTCTTC.

The chain carries TRBV9 and TRBJ2-1; D is unclear. The CDR3 spans 12 residues. V shed 1 base and J shed 7 bases, with 6 bases lying between them. Germline V gives CDR1 SGDLS, CDR2 YYNGEE. CDR3 in DNA: TGTGCCAGCAGCGTAAACCGGAATGAGCAGTTCTTC. Amino acids: CASSVNRNEQFF.

The chain carries TRBV24-1 and TRBJ2-1; D gene unclear. The V and J ends lost 3 bases and 7 bases respectively, with 18 bases between them. The germline V gene has CDR1 KGHDR and CDR2 SFDVKD. The CDR3 has 16 amino acids. This chain's CDR3 is CATSDAVTHFENEQFF. CDR3 DNA: TGTGCCACCAGTGATGCAGTGACTCACTTCGAGAATGAGCAGTTCTTC.

The chain couples TRBV10-3 to TRBJ2-1; D uncertain. CDR3 length equals 13 residues. Germline V gives CDR1 ENHRY, CDR2 SYGVKD. V lost 6 bases and J lost 7, with 13 bases in between. CDR3 nucleotide sequence: TGTGCCATCAGCGCGGTAGGAAGAAATGAGCAGTTCTTC. It encodes CAISAVGRNEQFF.

The V and J genes are TRBV28 and TRBJ1-5; 10 bases are shared with TRBD1. CDR1 is MDHEN, CDR2 SYDVKM, per germline. The trim removed 5 bases at V and 4 bases at J, leaving 8 bases unmatched. The CDR3 is 16 residues long. CDR3 sequence reads: CASSHLGTGVNQPQHF. CDR3 nucleotide sequence: TGTGCCAGCAGTCACCTCGGGACAGGGGTAAATCAGCCCCAGCATTTT.

The V and J genes are TRBV28 and TRBJ2-1; D ambiguous. CDR3 size: 13 residues. The germline gives CDR1 MDHEN, CDR2 SYDVKM. Deletions cut 7 bases from V and 2 bases from J, with 9 bases between. Here the CDR3 DNA reads TGTGCCAGCAATCGTAACACCTACAATGAGCAGTTCTTC. It translates to CASNRNTYNEQFF.

J is TRBJ1-4 and V is TRBV6-6; 8 bases match TRBD1. This CDR3 region has 16 residues. Trimming at V came to 4 bases and at J to 0 bases, leaving 4 bases not matched to a gene. CDR1 is MNHNY and CDR2 is SVGAGI in the germline V gene (reference sequence). CDR3 protein: CASSFLQGATNEKLFF. CDR3 bases: TGTGCCAGCAGTTTCCTACAGGGGGCAACTAATGAAAAACTGTTTTTT.